The sequence of this T cell receptor beta chain was determined in a study of blood T cell repertoires in COVID-19 (dated by TCRdb to about 2020). As for the study more broadly: The collaborator samples originated in the United States, Italy and Spain and spanned the acute and convalescent phases of COVID-19. The material from the prospective study consisted of cDNA or gDNA derived from T cells, B-cell-depleted T cells, or PBMCs. Deeply sampled blood TCRbeta repertoires from subjects exposed to, actively infected with, or recovered from COVID-19 were included in the dataset. The repertoires were released in a freely available public database meant as a resource for research on the immune response to SARS-CoV-2. Samples were obtained from the ongoing ImmuneRACE study (first 160 participants) and from 1,254 subjects provided by 6 global collaborators. A de-identified subject ID, COVID-19 status, age in years and sex were almost always included in the sample metadata. HLA class I and class II types, where available, came from metadata supplied by the sample provider rather than from assay-based typing. Overall study outcomes, separate from this receptor: The quantity of clinical and demographic metadata differed by source and by participant and was supplied without curation.

V is trimmed back by 3 bases and J by 8 bases, and the junction contains 3 bases that no gene match accounts for. CDR1 SGHKS and CDR2 YYEKEE are derived from the germline V gene (reference sequence). Reading from cysteine to phenylalanine, the CDR3 counts 14 amino acids. Only CDR3 DNA is held: 42 bases, read in frame from base 1. The collaborating institutions used their own protocols to collect whole blood in K2EDTA tubes. For TCRbeta analysis, collaborator samples were shipped as frozen whole blood, as isolated PBMCs, or as DNA extracted from either sample type. Comment on this clone: Its antigen specificity is not known. The input lacks base qualities; no much larger clone sits a single base away.

TCRbeta CDR3 regions were amplified from genomic DNA by means of the immunoSEQ Assay, a bias-controlled multiplex PCR. Per the original workflow: Within the assay, amplification of reference gene primers was used to estimate how many nucleated cells each sample contained. Sequence reads were collapsed and filtered to measure the absolute abundance of every unique TCRbeta CDR3 rearrangement. For each sample, productive Simpson clonality was calculated as the square root of Simpson's diversity index over productive rearrangements. Here the immuneACCESS table is served through TCRdb, limited to in-frame sequences with V and J called. Missing clones are a known gap in these copies; in checked studies unresolved V genes cover under half, and the rest lacks a known reason. V, J and clone size were drawn from that table, and D and trimming were deduced from the DNA. Across this sample there are 14,000 or so clones, with around 78% seen only once. Approximately 9.7% of the sample is taken by the ten largest.

The sample consisted of peripheral blood. In this chain, TRBV5-5 is recombined with TRBJ1-4, with 11 bases matching TRBD1. The sequence derives from a man aged 70 or older with acute or convalescent COVID-19. The CDR3 sequence is CASSSGQGGEKLFF. The sequence in DNA is TGTGCCAGCAGCTCGGGACAGGGGGGCGAAAAACTGTTTTTT.